Listed below are T cell receptor beta chains from one sample, sequenced in a study of T-cell memory formation after mild COVID-19. TCRdb reprocessed the 5' RACE reads with MiXCR, giving one entry per CDR3 protein. The sample includes a few hundred thousand distinct CDR3 sequences, less than 25% of them seen just once. Material for sequencing was PBMCs or a T cell subset sorted from them (not recorded which). Receptors were obtained from an adult woman who had mild COVID-19 (a few samples of this study predate the infection). Cell type and time point are not known. The CDR3 runs from the conserved cysteine through the conserved F or W. The D gene is left open where the match is weak. The size entry is marked missing in some rows and otherwise reads once, few, many or a size class.

>TRBD1|TRBV6-5|TRBJ2-1|16|few
CASSYGQGAVYNEQFF
TGTGCCAGCAGTTACGGACAGGGGGCTGTCTACAATGAGCAGTTCTTC
>-|TRBV20-1|TRBJ1-1|11|-
CSASQNTEAFF
TGCAGTGCTTCCCAGAACACTGAAGCTTTCTTT
>-|TRBV5-5|TRBJ2-3|13|few
CASSLYGTDTQYF
TGTGCCAGCAGCTTGTATGGCACAGATACGCAGTATTTT
>-|TRBV5-1|TRBJ2-3|15|few
CASMETGASTDTQYF
TGCGCCAGCATGGAGACGGGGGCAAGCACAGATACGCAGTATTTT
>-|TRBV7-8|TRBJ1-5|15|few
CASSSPDSGNQPQHF
TGTGCCAGCAGCTCCCCGGACTCGGGCAATCAGCCCCAGCATTTT
>-|TRBV18|TRBJ2-5|13|few
CASSPDTQETQYF
TGTGCCAGCTCACCCGACACCCAAGAGACCCAGTACTTC
>TRBD2|TRBV4-2|TRBJ2-3|17|few
CASSQEKAGRVTDTQYF
TGTGCCAGCAGCCAAGAAAAGGCAGGGAGGGTCACAGATACGCAGTATTTT
>-|TRBV5-1|TRBJ2-7|17|-
CASSLLSGTASSYEQYF
TGCGCCAGCAGCTTACTTTCCGGGACCGCTAGCTCCTACGAGCAGTACTTC
>-|TRBV12-3/TRBV12-4|TRBJ2-7|15|few
CASSFLGVANYEQYF
TGTGCCAGCAGTTTCCTCGGGGTCGCCAACTACGAGCAGTACTTC
>-|TRBV12-3/TRBV12-4|TRBJ1-2|13|-
CASTRTHDYGYTF
TGTGCCAGCACCCGGACGCATGACTATGGCTACACCTTC
>-|TRBV6-5|TRBJ2-1|16|few
CASSYYSGPAYNEQFF
TGTGCCAGCAGTTACTACAGCGGGCCCGCCTACAATGAGCAGTTCTTC
>TRBD1|TRBV12-3/TRBV12-4|TRBJ2-7|16|-
CASSFVTTDRAYEQYF
TGTGCCAGCAGTTTTGTTACTACTGACAGGGCCTACGAGCAGTACTTC
>-|TRBV6-5|TRBJ1-2|14|few
CASSYSTGGYGYTF
TGTGCCAGCAGTTACTCGACGGGCGGCTATGGCTACACCTTC
>-|TRBV5-1|TRBJ2-3|17|-
CASSLDRQVPSLDTQYF
TGCGCCAGCAGCTTGGACAGACAGGTCCCTTCCCTGGATACGCAGTATTTT
>TRBD2|TRBV2|TRBJ2-3|15|-
CASSEWRGYTDTQYF
TGTGCCAGCAGTGAATGGCGGGGGTACACAGATACGCAGTATTTT